This is a list of T cell receptor beta chains from one sample in a study of T cell changes during pregnancy in multiple sclerosis. Profiling relied on immunoSEQ multiplex PCR, and the TCRdb table lists in-frame clones only, not all of them. The table has over 75,000 clones, around 92% seen once. Sequences were derived from peripheral blood, sampled in the first trimester of pregnancy. The source is a female donor with multiple sclerosis, enrolled in a pregnancy study. Both conserved end residues are part of each CDR3. D genes are given only for firm matches. Rows give clone size only sometimes, using once, few, many, or a class for an expanded clone.

d_gene,abundance,j_gene,v_gene,CDR3aa,CDR3nt
TRBD2,-,TRBJ2-3,TRBV5-1,CASSLALTSGRTDTQYF,TGCGCCAGCAGCTTGGCGCTGACTAGCGGGCGCACAGATACGCAGTATTTT
-,-,TRBJ1-2,TRBV6-5,CASSYDEGLGYGYTF,TGTGCCAGCAGTTACGACGAGGGACTGGGCTATGGCTACACCTTC
-,-,TRBJ2-1,TRBV7-7,CASSLLGASYNEQFF,TGTGCTAGCAGCTTACTAGGGGCCTCCTACAATGAGCAGTTCTTC
TRBD2,-,TRBJ2-7,TRBV7-2,CASSLFRAGGREQYF,TGTGCCAGCAGCTTATTCAGAGCGGGAGGTCGCGAGCAGTACTTC
TRBD1,-,TRBJ2-1,TRBV5-6,CASSSRDRGYAEQFF,TGTGCCAGCAGCTCACGGGACAGGGGATACGCTGAGCAGTTCTTC
-,-,TRBJ2-2,TRBV6-1,CASTIVNTGELFF,TGTGCCAGCACCATTGTCAACACCGGGGAGCTGTTTTTT
TRBD1,-,TRBJ2-7,TRBV28,CASSLRQGAGYEQYF,TGTGCCAGCAGCTTACGTCAGGGGGCTGGGTACGAGCAGTACTTC
TRBD1,-,TRBJ2-7,TRBV6-5,CASRPGQGVYEQYF,TGTGCCAGCAGACCCGGACAGGGAGTATACGAGCAGTACTTC
-,-,TRBJ2-1,TRBV9,CASSPLTSVGNEQFF,TGTGCCAGCAGCCCGCTGACTAGTGTGGGCAATGAGCAGTTCTTC
TRBD2,-,TRBJ2-1,TRBV5-4,CASSPTSGSYNEQFF,TGTGCCAGCAGCCCGACTAGCGGGTCCTACAATGAGCAGTTCTTC
TRBD1,-,TRBJ2-1,TRBV5-1,CASGPGGIYNEQFF,TGCGCCAGCGGTCCAGGGGGCATCTACAATGAGCAGTTCTTC
TRBD1,few,TRBJ1-5,TRBV7-2,CASSRTGGGNQPQHF,TGTGCCAGCAGCCGGACAGGGGGCGGCAATCAGCCCCAGCATTTT
-,-,TRBJ1-1,TRBV5-4,CASSFELTPRATEAFF,TGTGCCAGCAGCTTTGAACTTACTCCGAGGGCCACTGAAGCTTTCTTT
TRBD1,-,TRBJ2-5,TRBV23-1,CASSQPLDRGNQETQYF,TGCGCCAGCAGTCAACCCCTGGACAGGGGAAATCAAGAGACCCAGTACTTC
-,-,TRBJ2-2,TRBV19,CASKHLTTGELFF,TGTGCCAGTAAACATCTTACCACCGGGGAGCTGTTTTTT
TRBD2,-,TRBJ2-1,TRBV4-1,CASSQLAGVSYNEQFF,TGCGCCAGCAGCCAACTAGCGGGAGTCTCCTACAATGAGCAGTTCTTC
-,-,TRBJ2-1,TRBV11-3,CASSLDGLARNEQFF,TGTGCCAGCAGCTTAGATGGTCTAGCCCGCAATGAGCAGTTCTTC
TRBD1,once,TRBJ2-7,TRBV5-4,CASSLSGTGREQYF,TGTGCCAGCAGCTTGTCCGGGACAGGGAGAGAGCAGTACTTC
-,-,TRBJ2-1,TRBV19,CASSREQFF,TGTGCCAGTAGTCGTGAGCAGTTCTTC
TRBD2,-,TRBJ2-1,TRBV5-1,CASSATSGRYNEQFF,TGCGCCAGCAGCGCAACTAGCGGGAGATACAATGAGCAGTTCTTC
-,-,TRBJ2-2,TRBV7-8,CASSLIIRRTSLERELFF,TGTGCCAGCAGCTTAATCATCCGACGGACTTCCTTGGAAAGGGAGCTGTTTTTT
TRBD2,-,TRBJ2-1,TRBV14,CASSQDSFGGSKSLQFF,TGTGCCAGCAGCCAAGATTCTTTCGGCGGGAGCAAGTCTCTGCAGTTCTTC
TRBD1,-,TRBJ1-1,TRBV25-1,CASSESYRGGEAFF,TGTGCCAGCAGTGAGTCCTACAGGGGTGGTGAAGCTTTCTTT
TRBD1,-,TRBJ2-7,TRBV5-1,CASSWDRRSYEQYF,TGCGCCAGCAGCTGGGACAGAAGATCCTACGAGCAGTACTTC
-,-,TRBJ2-7,TRBV5-3,CARTICGGTAGLIVYEQYF,TGTGCCAGAACCATTTGTGGGGGGACGGCCGGGCTGATAGTCTACGAGCAGTACTTC
TRBD2,-,TRBJ2-2,TRBV4-1,CASSQAGTSGFTGELFF,TGCGCCAGCAGCCAAGCCGGGACTAGCGGTTTCACCGGGGAGCTGTTTTTT
-,-,TRBJ2-1,TRBV29-1,CSVEGTPSSYNEQFF,TGCAGCGTTGAGGGGACTCCGAGCTCCTACAATGAGCAGTTCTTC
-,-,TRBJ1-2,TRBV28,CASSLQTVGYTF,TGTGCCAGCAGTTTACAGACAGTTGGCTACACCTTC
-,-,TRBJ2-7,TRBV5-8,CASSILGREQYF,TGTGCCAGCAGTATACTAGGGCGCGAGCAGTACTTC
-,-,TRBJ1-2,TRBV2,CASSEQRQNNYGYTF,TGTGCCAGCAGTGAACAGCGACAGAATAACTATGGCTACACCTTC
-,-,TRBJ2-7,TRBV9,CASSVGGAISSYEQYF,TGTGCCAGCAGCGTAGGTGGTGCTATAAGCTCCTACGAGCAGTACTTC
-,-,TRBJ2-1,TRBV27,CASRALGPYNEQFF,TGTGCCAGCAGAGCTCTTGGGCCCTACAATGAGCAGTTCTTC
TRBD1,-,TRBJ2-2,TRBV6-1,CASSEAWGTGLTGELFF,TGTGCCAGCAGTGAAGCTTGGGGGACAGGGCTCACCGGGGAGCTGTTTTTT
-,once,TRBJ1-1,TRBV20-1,CSAQQDSEAFF,TGCAGTGCTCAACAGGATTCTGAAGCTTTCTTT
-,-,TRBJ2-7,TRBV28,CASSFSGLNDEQYF,TGTGCCAGCAGTTTTTCGGGGTTGAACGACGAGCAGTACTTC
-,-,TRBJ1-1,TRBV7-9,CASSLKPGGTEAFF,TGTGCCAGCAGCTTAAAGCCGGGGGGCACTGAAGCTTTCTTT
-,-,TRBJ2-5,TRBV11-2,CASSKGGKQETQYF,TGTGCCAGCAGTAAGGGGGGGAAGCAAGAGACCCAGTACTTC
TRBD2,-,TRBJ2-5,TRBV15,CATSRQGLAVQETQYF,TGTGCCACCAGCAGACAGGGACTAGCGGTACAAGAGACCCAGTACTTC
-,-,TRBJ2-5,TRBV6-5,CASSATQGTPYF,TGTGCCAGCAGTGCAACACAGGGGACTCCGTACTTC
-,once,TRBJ2-1,TRBV12-5,CASGLGDEQFF,TGTGCTAGTGGTTTGGGCGATGAGCAGTTCTTC
-,-,TRBJ2-5,TRBV9,CASSASKSYRGASGETQYF,TGTGCCAGCAGCGCTAGTAAAAGTTACCGGGGGGCGTCGGGAGAGACCCAGTACTTC